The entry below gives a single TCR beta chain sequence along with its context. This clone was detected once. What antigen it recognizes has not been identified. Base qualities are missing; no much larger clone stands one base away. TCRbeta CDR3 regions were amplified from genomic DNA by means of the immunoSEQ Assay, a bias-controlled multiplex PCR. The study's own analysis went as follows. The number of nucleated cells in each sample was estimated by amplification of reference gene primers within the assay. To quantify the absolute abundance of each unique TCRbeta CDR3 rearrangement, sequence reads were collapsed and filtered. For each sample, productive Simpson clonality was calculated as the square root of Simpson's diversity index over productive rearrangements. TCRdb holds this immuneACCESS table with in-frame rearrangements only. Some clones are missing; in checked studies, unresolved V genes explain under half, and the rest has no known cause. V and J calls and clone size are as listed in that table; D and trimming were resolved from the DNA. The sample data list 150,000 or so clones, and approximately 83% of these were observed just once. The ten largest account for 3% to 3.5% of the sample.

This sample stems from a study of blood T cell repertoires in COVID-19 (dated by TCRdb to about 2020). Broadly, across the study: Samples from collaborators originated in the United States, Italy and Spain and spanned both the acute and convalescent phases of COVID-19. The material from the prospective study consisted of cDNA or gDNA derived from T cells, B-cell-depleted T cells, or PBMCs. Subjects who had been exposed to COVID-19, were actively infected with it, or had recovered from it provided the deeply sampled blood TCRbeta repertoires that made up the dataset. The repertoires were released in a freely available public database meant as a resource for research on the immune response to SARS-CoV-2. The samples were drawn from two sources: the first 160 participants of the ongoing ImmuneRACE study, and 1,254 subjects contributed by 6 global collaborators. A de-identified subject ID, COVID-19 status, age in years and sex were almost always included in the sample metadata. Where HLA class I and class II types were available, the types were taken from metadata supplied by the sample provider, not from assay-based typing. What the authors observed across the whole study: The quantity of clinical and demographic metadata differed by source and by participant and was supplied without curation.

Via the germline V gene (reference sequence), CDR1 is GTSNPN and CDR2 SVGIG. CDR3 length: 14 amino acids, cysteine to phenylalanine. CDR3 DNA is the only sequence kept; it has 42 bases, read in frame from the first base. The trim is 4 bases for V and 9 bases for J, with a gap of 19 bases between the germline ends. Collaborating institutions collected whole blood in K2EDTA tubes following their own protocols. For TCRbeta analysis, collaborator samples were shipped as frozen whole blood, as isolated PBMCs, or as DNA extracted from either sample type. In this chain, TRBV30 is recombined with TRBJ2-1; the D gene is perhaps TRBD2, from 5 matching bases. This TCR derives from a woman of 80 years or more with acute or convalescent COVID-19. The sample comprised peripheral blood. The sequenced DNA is TGTGCCTGGATTCCTAGGTCGGGGAGTGGTGAGCAGTTCTTC. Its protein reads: CAWIPRSGSGEQFF.